What follows is one T cell receptor (beta chain) and its context. Its antigen remains unknown. Data came from immunoSEQ multiplex PCR; TCRdb stores just in-frame clones and leaves some out. This table holds some 45,000 clones, approximately 80% found once. The sample originates from a study of OX40 agonist ivuxolimab in advanced cancers. Study conclusions and caveats: At 0.1 to 3.0 mg/kg, clonal expansion of CD4+ and CD8+ blood T cells had occurred by week 6. What antigens the expanded peripheral T cells recognized was never established. On average, CD8+ T cells had more expanded clones than CD4+.

Germline V gene data show CDR1 as SNHLY and CDR2 as FYNNEI. Trimming pared 8 bases from V and 2 bases from J, leaving 12 bases between. There are 13 residues in the CDR3. Autoimmune disease history or systemic immunosuppression led to patients being barred. V and J are TRBV2 and TRBJ1-1; tentatively, D is TRBD1 (6 bases). The source was CD4+ or CD8+ T cells sorted from blood, collected in a trial of the OX40 agonist ivuxolimab. The TCR comes from an adult with an advanced solid tumor such as melanoma, head and neck, liver or kidney cancer. The CDR3 DNA reads as TGTGCCAGCCAAGGGACACAAAACACTGAAGCTTTCTTT. Amino acids: CASQGTQNTEAFF.